This T cell receptor (beta chain) was captured by sequencing in a study of shared clonotypes between healthy human individuals. V was shortened by 3 bases and J by 5 bases, with 20 bases between the two germline ends. Germline CDR1 reads SGHDT; CDR2 reads YYEEEE. This CDR3 is built from 16 residues. Repertoires were generated with immunoSEQ multiplex PCR, while TCRdb's copy carries only in-frame clones and drops some. The repertoire consists of about 2 million clones, with roughly 95% occurring once and the leading ten covering 0.1% to 0.15%. The chain employs TRBV5-6 and TRBJ1-1; D perhaps matches TRBD1 (5 bases). The clonotype was recovered from a man aged 18 to 29 in good health. Sequences were obtained from naive CD4+ T cells sorted from blood. The subset is: CD45RA+ positively selected. CDR3 in amino acids: CASSWRDEGARTEAFF. The CDR3 DNA follows: TGTGCCAGCAGCTGGAGGGACGAAGGGGCGCGGACTGAAGCTTTCTTT.